This TCR beta chain comes out of a study of blood T cell repertoires in COVID-19. This clone was counted between two and nine times. Study processing details: Using reference gene primer amplification, nucleated cell counts were estimated. The assay was immunoSEQ multiplex PCR, and TCRdb's table has in-frame clones only and misses some. V and J calls and clone size are copied from that table; D and trimming were computed from the DNA. The sample yields about 180,000 clones, approximately 83% seen once. Per germline, CDR1 SGHTA and CDR2 FQGNSA. V shed 4 bases and J shed 8 bases, with 14 bases lying between them. This CDR3 contains 13 residues.

Sample: peripheral blood. This sequence joins TRBV7-2 and TRBJ1-2, with D possibly matching TRBD1 (6 bases). The TCR originated in a woman in her thirties or forties with COVID-19, enrolled during active disease. Here the CDR3 reads CASSSYLTGGYTF. Here the CDR3 DNA reads TGTGCCAGCAGCTCGTACCTAACAGGGGGCTACACCTTC.